The 29 T cell receptor beta chains below all came from one sample that was sequenced in a study of blood T cell repertoires in COVID-19. Here immunoSEQ multiplex PCR was the method, and the copy in TCRdb shows in-frame clones only, minus some. The sample shows more than 15,000 clones, approximately 90% of them seen only once. The sample comprised peripheral blood. These receptors all stem from a middle-aged man with active COVID-19.

The chain couples TRBV14 to TRBJ2-4, with D possibly being TRBD1 (5 bases). V lost 5 bases, J lost 10 bases, and 18 bases lay in between. The germline gives CDR1 SGHDN, CDR2 FVKESK. This CDR3 spans 14 amino acids. This CDR3 is CASSGASGYRIQYF. The DNA of the CDR3 is TGTGCCAGCAGCGGGGCCTCAGGGTACCGTATTCAGTACTTC.

The V gene is TRBV7-2, the J gene TRBJ2-7; a weak D match, TRBD2 (5 bases). V was pared by 5 bases and J by 0 bases, with 14 bases between. The CDR3 is made up of 15 amino acids. Germline V lookup: CDR1 SGHTA, CDR2 FQGNSA. CDR3 in amino acids: CASSGRVASSYEQYF. The CDR3 DNA sequence: TGTGCCAGCAGCGGGCGGGTAGCGAGCTCCTACGAGCAGTACTTC.

This chain links TRBV6-2 or TRBV6-3 with TRBJ2-5; 8 bases line up with TRBD2. Germline trimming cut 2 bases from V and 3 bases from J; bases unmatched to any gene: 8. The length of the CDR3 is 16 residues. Germline lookup yields CDR1 MNHEY and CDR2 SVGEGT. This chain's CDR3 is CASSYGVAGRKETQYF. In nucleotides, the CDR3 is TGTGCCAGCAGTTACGGGGTAGCGGGGAGAAAAGAGACCCAGTACTTC.

The CDR3 loop reads CASSLSGPVRFYEQYF. The CDR3 bases are TGTGCCAGCAGTTTGTCGGGTCCCGTGAGGTTCTACGAGCAGTACTTC. The chain couples TRBV27 to TRBJ2-7; D remains unclear. The CDR3 is made up of 16 amino acids. CDR1 MNHEY and CDR2 SMNVEV come from the germline V gene (reference sequence). V lost 3 bases and J lost 3, with 18 bases in between.

The V and J genes are TRBV19 and TRBJ2-7; 13 nucleotides align to TRBD2. CDR3 length: 13 residues. Germline lookup yields CDR1 LNHDA and CDR2 SQIVND (reference sequence). After removal of 8 bases from V and 4 bases from J, the junction contained 2 bases not matched to a gene. CDR3 DNA: TGTGCCAGTGGACTAGCGGGAGTATACGAGCAGTACTTC. Translating it yields CASGLAGVYEQYF.

The chain employs TRBV27 and TRBJ2-1, with D hard to call. The CDR3 is made up of 11 amino acids. Looked up from germline, CDR1 is MNHEY and CDR2 is SMNVEV (reference sequence). The V end was cut by 4 bases, the J end by 8 bases, with 6 bases between. This CDR3 reads CASSWLDEQFF. DNA for the CDR3: TGTGCCAGCAGTTGGCTCGATGAGCAGTTCTTC.

The chain uses TRBV24-1 and TRBJ1-5; a weak D match, TRBD1 (5 bases). V dropped 2 bases and J dropped 0 bases, with 13 bases sitting between them. This CDR3 is 17 amino acids long. CDR1 and CDR2 from the germline V gene are KGHDR and SFDVKD. The CDR3 nucleotides read TGTGCCACCAGTGATTATCGAGGCGGGACTAGCAATCAGCCCCAGCATTTT. This translates into CATSDYRGGTSNQPQHF.

The rearrangement uses TRBV27 and TRBJ2-3; 7 bases align to TRBD1. Germline lookup yields CDR1 MNHEY and CDR2 SMNVEV (reference sequence). The CDR3 sequence is 14 residues long. The V and J ends lost 7 bases and 8 bases, in that order; junction bases with no gene match: 12. The CDR3 here is CASKGRTGVPTQYF. CDR3 nucleotide sequence: TGTGCCAGCAAGGGACGGACAGGAGTGCCTACGCAGTATTTT.

V is TRBV19 and J is TRBJ2-2; perhaps TRBD2 as D (5 bases). The CDR3 covers 18 residues. V lost 5 bases, J lost 1 base, and 20 bases lay in between. In germline, CDR1 is LNHDA, CDR2 SQIVND (reference sequence). DNA for the CDR3: TGTGCCAGTAGTCCCTTATCCGGGGAAGTAAGGAACACCGGGGAGCTGTTTTTT. Amino acid sequence: CASSPLSGEVRNTGELFF.

The CDR3, as DNA: TGCAGCGTTGAAAGGACCAGGGGCGGGGGAAACACCATATATTTT. It yields the protein CSVERTRGGGNTIYF. The chain is built from TRBV29-1 and TRBJ1-3; D possibly corresponds to TRBD1 (6 bases). V lost 2 bases, J lost 4 bases, and 15 bases lay in between. There are 15 residues in the CDR3. The germline gives CDR1 SQVTM, CDR2 ANQGSEA.

The rearrangement joins TRBV2 to TRBJ2-7; TRBD2 matches 7 bases. The CDR3 totals 15 residues. Looked up from germline, CDR1 is SNHLY and CDR2 is FYNNEI. With V trimmed by 1 base and J by 3 bases, 6 bases remained unmatched. The CDR3 sequence: CASSEGLAEHYEQYF. CDR3 DNA sequence: TGTGCCAGCAGTGAAGGGCTAGCGGAGCACTACGAGCAGTACTTC.

The V call is TRBV10-3, the J call TRBJ2-1, with D hard to call. The V and J ends lost 6 bases and 0 bases respectively, with 12 bases between them. CDR1 is ENHRY and CDR2 is SYGVKD in the germline V gene. The CDR3 extends over 15 amino acids. This CDR3 is CAIRADLSSYNEQFF. The CDR3 DNA reads TGTGCCATCAGGGCGGATCTGAGCTCCTACAATGAGCAGTTCTTC.

This CDR3 reads CASSLAEGGAGQPQHF. The CDR3 DNA follows: TGTGCCAGCAGCTTAGCGGAGGGGGGGGCCGGTCAGCCCCAGCATTTT. This chain uses TRBV7-9 with TRBJ1-5; the D gene is possibly TRBD1 (6 bases). CDR1 is SEHNR, CDR2 FQNEAQ, per germline (reference sequence). With 0 bases removed from V and 6 bases from J, the gap between germline ends came to 15 bases. CDR3 size: 16 residues.

The chain carries TRBV5-1 and TRBJ1-2, with TRBD1 matching over 11 bases. Germline CDR1 reads SGHRS; CDR2 reads YFSETQ. Trimming cost V 1 base and J 5 bases; bases outside gene matches: 10. The CDR3 totals 17 residues. Here the CDR3 DNA reads TGCGCCAGCAGCTTGAGTTGGGACAGGGGGTGGAAGTATGGCTACACCTTC. Its protein product is CASSLSWDRGWKYGYTF.

This chain links TRBV19 with TRBJ1-1; 7 bases are a match to TRBD1. V shed 7 bases, J shed 4 bases, and the junction held 6 bases outside the gene matches. Germline V gene sequence: CDR1 LNHDA, CDR2 SQIVND (reference sequence). The CDR3 runs 13 residues. CDR3 amino acids: CASMITGATEAFF. CDR3 nucleotide sequence: TGTGCCAGTATGATCACAGGGGCCACTGAAGCTTTCTTT.

This clone was detected once. V and J are TRBV5-6 and TRBJ2-7; the match to TRBD2 covers 9 bases. Trimming at V came to 2 bases and at J to 2 bases, leaving 8 bases not matched to a gene. The V gene's germline CDR1 is SGHDT and CDR2 YYEEEE. The CDR3 sequence is 16 residues long. The CDR3 sequence: CASSFLSSGGTYEQYF. CDR3 DNA sequence: TGTGCCAGCAGCTTTTTATCGAGCGGGGGGACCTACGAGCAGTACTTC.

V and J are TRBV27 and TRBJ1-6; 8 nucleotides line up with TRBD1. The CDR3 totals 15 residues. V shed 7 bases and J 5 bases; nucleotides not matched to a gene: 7. The V gene's germline CDR1 is MNHEY and CDR2 SMNVEV (reference sequence). The CDR3 spells CASKHRTGHNSPLHF. CDR3 coding DNA: TGTGCCAGCAAACACCGGACAGGGCATAATTCACCCCTCCACTTT.

The rearrangement uses TRBV10-3 and TRBJ2-7, with D possibly being TRBD2 (5 bases). This CDR3 contains 14 residues. V lost 3 bases to trimming and J lost 4 bases, with 13 bases between them. Per germline, CDR1 ENHRY and CDR2 SYGVKD. The CDR3 region has the DNA TGTGCCATCAGTGAATCGGAGAGCGGATACGAGCAGTACTTC. This codes for CAISESESGYEQYF.

The V gene is TRBV27, the J gene TRBJ1-5, with no clear D. This CDR3 region has 13 residues. The V end lost 2 bases, the J end lost 6 bases, and 8 bases lay between the germline ends. Germline CDR1 is MNHEY and CDR2 is SMNVEV (reference sequence). CDR3 DNA: TGTGCCAGCAGTTTAAGCGTAGCTCAGCCCCAGCATTTT. Translating gives CASSLSVAQPQHF.

The chain joins TRBV10-3 to TRBJ2-3; 9 nucleotides line up with TRBD2. Germline V gives CDR1 ENHRY, CDR2 SYGVKD. The trim removed 9 bases at V and 3 bases at J, leaving 10 bases unmatched. The CDR3 extends over 15 amino acids. The DNA of the CDR3 is TGTGCCATTAACGCCGGGACTAGCTTTACAGATACGCAGTATTTT. The encoded protein is CAINAGTSFTDTQYF.

The V and J genes are TRBV27 and TRBJ1-2, with D possibly being TRBD1 (5 bases). Germline V lookup: CDR1 MNHEY, CDR2 SMNVEV (reference sequence). Trimming took 6 bases from V and 7 from J, leaving 15 bases between them. This CDR3 is built from 13 residues. The chain's CDR3 is CASSLEGNGGYTF. The CDR3, as DNA: TGTGCCAGCAGCCTGGAGGGGAATGGTGGCTACACCTTC.

The chain uses TRBV4-3 and TRBJ2-3, with 7 bases that match TRBD2. In germline, CDR1 is LGHNA, CDR2 YSLEER. Losses at the gene ends were 4 bases for V and 7 bases for J; bases not matched to a gene: 14. There are 16 residues in the CDR3. In DNA form, the CDR3 reads TGCGCCAGCAGCCCTTTTCTAGGACTAGAGGTAAATACGCAGTATTTT. This translates into CASSPFLGLEVNTQYF.

This clone appeared a single time. The rearrangement links TRBV18 to TRBJ2-1, with 9 bases that match TRBD2. The CDR3 is made up of 21 amino acids. V dropped 3 bases and J dropped 0; count of bases not matched to a gene: 18. From germline, CDR1 is KGHSH and CDR2 LQKENI. The CDR3 coding sequence is TGTGCCAGCTCACCTAAAAGTGCGACTAGCGGTCCTACCAGCTCCTACAATGAGCAGTTCTTC. This encodes CASSPKSATSGPTSSYNEQFF.

The chain couples TRBV7-2 to TRBJ1-4; 8 bases are a match to TRBD1. The junction had 7 bases not matched to a gene; V was cut back by 5 bases and J by 8 bases. Germline V gene sequence: CDR1 SGHTA, CDR2 FQGNSA. The CDR3 has 14 amino acids. DNA for the CDR3: TGTGCCAGCAGCATCGACAGGGGCAGGGAAAAACTGTTTTTT. This codes for CASSIDRGREKLFF.

The chain combines TRBV12-5 with TRBJ1-4, with TRBD1 identical over 8 bases. Germline V gene data show CDR1 as LGHNT and CDR2 as FRNRAP. The CDR3 runs to 16 residues. V shed 6 bases, J shed 7 bases, and the junction held 13 bases outside the gene matches. This chain's CDR3 is CASGWAPGQGREKLFF. The DNA of the CDR3 is TGTGCTAGTGGCTGGGCCCCTGGACAGGGTCGTGAAAAACTGTTTTTT.

This rearrangement joins TRBV6-5 to TRBJ1-6, with D tentatively TRBD1 (5 bases). V was clipped by 7 bases and J by 7 bases, with 11 bases between them. This CDR3 is built from 13 residues. The germline CDR1 and CDR2 sequences are MNHEY and SVGAGI. CDR3 DNA: TGTGCCAGCAAGGGGCGTACCAATTCACCCCTCCACTTT. Translated, it gives CASKGRTNSPLHF.

The chain links TRBV10-3 to TRBJ2-2; D not certain. In germline, CDR1 is ENHRY, CDR2 SYGVKD. The CDR3 sequence is 11 residues long. The V end lost 11 bases, the J end lost 2 bases, and 6 bases lay between the germline ends. The DNA of the CDR3 is TGTGCCCACAGTAACACCGGGGAGCTGTTTTTT. Residues: CAHSNTGELFF.

V and J are TRBV18 and TRBJ1-1; D is uncertain. Germline lookup yields CDR1 KGHSH and CDR2 LQKENI. The V end lost 5 bases, the J end lost 2 bases, and 15 bases lay between the germline ends. The CDR3 spans 15 residues. This chain's CDR3 is CASSNPGEGNTEAFF. CDR3 DNA: TGTGCCAGCTCAAACCCCGGGGAGGGTAACACTGAAGCTTTCTTT.

V usage is TRBV28 and J usage is TRBJ1-2; tentatively, D is TRBD1 (5 bases). The germline CDR1 and CDR2 sequences are MDHEN and SYDVKM. The CDR3 spans 15 residues. V dropped 2 bases and J dropped 8 bases, with 18 bases sitting between them. CDR3 DNA sequence: TGTGCCAGCAGTTTAGCCGGGACCTTGGAGGGGGGCTACACCTTC. Its protein is CASSLAGTLEGGYTF.